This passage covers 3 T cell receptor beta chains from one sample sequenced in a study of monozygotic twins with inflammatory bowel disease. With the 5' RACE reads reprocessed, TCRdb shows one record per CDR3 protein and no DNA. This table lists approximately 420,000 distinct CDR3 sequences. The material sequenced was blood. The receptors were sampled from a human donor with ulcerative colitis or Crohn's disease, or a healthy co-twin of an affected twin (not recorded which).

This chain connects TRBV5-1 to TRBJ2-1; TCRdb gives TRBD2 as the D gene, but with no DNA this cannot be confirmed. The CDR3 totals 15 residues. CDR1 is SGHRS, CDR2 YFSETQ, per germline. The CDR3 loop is CASSPGLAGVNEQFF.

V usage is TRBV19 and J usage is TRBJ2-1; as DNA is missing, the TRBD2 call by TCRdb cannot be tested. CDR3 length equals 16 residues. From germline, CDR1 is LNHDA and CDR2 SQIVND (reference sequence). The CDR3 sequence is CASSMLAGALYNEQFF.

CDR3 residues: CASSPLTPGHPYGYTF. The rearrangement uses TRBV5-5 and TRBJ1-2; checking the TCRdb D call of TRBD1 is not possible without DNA. The CDR3 has 16 residues. Per the germline V gene, CDR1 is SGHKS and CDR2 is YYEKEE (reference sequence).